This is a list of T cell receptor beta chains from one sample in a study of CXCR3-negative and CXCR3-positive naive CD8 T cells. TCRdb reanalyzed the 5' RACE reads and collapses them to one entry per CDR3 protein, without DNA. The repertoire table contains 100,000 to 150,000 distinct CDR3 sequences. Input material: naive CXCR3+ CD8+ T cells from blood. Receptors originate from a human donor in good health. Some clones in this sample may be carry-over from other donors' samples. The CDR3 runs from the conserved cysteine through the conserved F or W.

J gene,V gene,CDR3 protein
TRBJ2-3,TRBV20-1,CSARSTHPDTQYF
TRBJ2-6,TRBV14,CASSQVDGANVLTF
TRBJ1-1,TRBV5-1,CASTTGGAMNTEAFF
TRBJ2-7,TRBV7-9,CASSSVYEGPDEQYF
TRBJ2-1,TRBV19,CASSWDRGNEQFF
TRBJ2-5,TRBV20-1,CSVGTGQETQYF
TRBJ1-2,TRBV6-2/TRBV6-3,CASSSGHGYTF
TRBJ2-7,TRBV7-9,CASTTTLTTYEQYF
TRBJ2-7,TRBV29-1,CSAISWGLVSSYEQYF
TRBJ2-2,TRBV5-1,CASSLALAGPTGELFF